Each of the 31 T cell receptor beta chains below was sequenced from the same sample in a study of shared clonotypes between healthy human individuals. Naivety among CD8 cells was defined by CD45RO negativity and positive CCR7 selection, thereby excluding terminally differentiated effector memory CD45RA+ cells. Using immunoSEQ multiplex PCR, the repertoire was profiled, and TCRdb retains in-frame clones only, with some absent. Of 1.5 million to 2.5 million clones listed, around 96% are singletons. Sequences were obtained from naive CD8+ T cells sorted from blood. The source of these receptors is a man between 18 and 29 years old in good health.

This clone has a single count. The rearrangement joins TRBV6-6 to TRBJ2-2, with 8 bases matching TRBD1. The germline gives CDR1 MNHNY, CDR2 SVGAGI (reference sequence). V was pared by 6 bases and J by 1 base, with 7 bases of the junction left unmatched. This CDR3 spans 16 amino acids. CDR3 bases: TGTGCCAGCAGAGCTTCCGGGACAGGGAACACCGGGGAGCTGTTTTTT. Amino acids: CASRASGTGNTGELFF.

The V call is TRBV2, the J call TRBJ2-5; TRBD2 aligns across 7 bases. The germline V gene has CDR1 SNHLY and CDR2 FYNNEI. The CDR3 length is 15 residues. Germline trimming cut 7 bases from V and 5 bases from J; bases unmatched to any gene: 13. CDR3 DNA: TGTGCCAGCATGGATGGGGGAGGGGAGAGGGAGACCCAGTACTTC. Translating gives CASMDGGGERETQYF.

Remarks on this clone: This sample also contains other DNA sequences that code for the same CDR3. This chain links TRBV6-5 with TRBJ2-7; D is perhaps TRBD2 (6 bases). Germline assignment: CDR1 MNHEY and CDR2 SVGAGI. The CDR3 loop spans 13 amino acids. Trimming pared 0 bases from V and 5 bases from J, leaving 8 bases between. The CDR3 nucleotides are TGTGCCAGCAGTTACTCGGAGGGGAACGAGCAGTACTTC. It is translated as CASSYSEGNEQYF.

The CDR3 spells CASVGDGTYEQYF. The DNA of the CDR3 is TGTGCCAGCGTTGGGGACGGGACGTACGAGCAGTACTTC. The rearrangement joins TRBV27 to TRBJ2-7, with D possibly being TRBD1 or TRBD2 (5 bases each). Germline CDR1 and CDR2: MNHEY and SMNVEV (reference sequence). The CDR3 covers 13 residues. V shed 8 bases and J shed 4 bases, with 15 bases lying between them.

This chain connects TRBV4-1 to TRBJ1-1; the D gene is possibly TRBD1 (5 bases). The CDR3 runs to 19 residues. CDR1 and CDR2 from the germline V gene are MGHRA and YSYEKL. The V end lost 0 bases, the J end lost 1 base, and 21 bases lay between the germline ends. For the CDR3, the DNA is TGCGCCAGCAGCCAAGATCTACAGGCCGTCGTATACCGGAACACTGAAGCTTTCTTT. Its translation is CASSQDLQAVVYRNTEAFF.

The rearrangement joins TRBV6-5 to TRBJ2-5; D may be TRBD1 (5 bases). Trimming left V 2 bases short and J 4 bases short, with 11 bases between. Per the germline V gene, CDR1 is MNHEY and CDR2 is SVGAGI. The CDR3 runs 14 residues. CDR3 loop: CASSYGAGLETQYF. The CDR3 DNA is TGTGCCAGCAGTTACGGGGCAGGTTTAGAGACCCAGTACTTC.

The DNA of the CDR3 is TGCGCCAGCAGCTTGTTGGTCAACGGCCACGAGCAGTACTTC. Its protein is CASSLLVNGHEQYF. The chain employs TRBV5-1 and TRBJ2-7; no reliable D call. V dropped 1 base and J dropped 5 bases, with 13 bases sitting between them. Germline V CDR1 and CDR2: SGHRS, YFSETQ. The length of the CDR3 is 14 residues.

The chain uses TRBV5-6 and TRBJ1-3, with D perhaps matching TRBD1 (5 bases). Deletions cut 2 bases from V and 0 bases from J, with 12 bases between. The CDR3 runs 16 residues. The germline V gene has CDR1 SGHDT and CDR2 YYEEEE. DNA for the CDR3: TGTGCCAGCAGCTTCGGGACTTTGCCCTCTGGAAACACCATATATTTT. Protein sequence: CASSFGTLPSGNTIYF.

In DNA form, the CDR3 reads TGTGCCAGCAGCTTGGAAGGGGGGACATTCTATGGCTACACCTTC. Its protein is CASSLEGGTFYGYTF. The gene calls are TRBV5-6 and TRBJ1-2; D is perhaps TRBD1 (6 bases). Germline V lookup: CDR1 SGHDT, CDR2 YYEEEE. V gave up 0 bases and J gave up 4 bases, with 13 bases separating them. CDR3 length equals 15 residues.

A remark on this clone: Other nucleotide sequences in the sample specify the same CDR3. The chain links TRBV27 to TRBJ1-5, with 7 positions matching TRBD1. Per germline, CDR1 MNHEY and CDR2 SMNVEV (reference sequence). The CDR3 runs 14 residues. V was clipped by 3 bases and J by 2 bases; unmatched bases: 1. CDR3 in DNA: TGTGCCAGCAGTTTCCAGGGGGGCAATCAGCCCCAGCATTTT. Translated: CASSFQGGNQPQHF.

To note about this clone: The same CDR3 is also encoded by other DNA sequences in this sample. This chain links TRBV4-1 with TRBJ1-1; possibly TRBD1 for D (6 bases). CDR3 length equals 16 residues. Germline V CDR1 and CDR2: MGHRA, YSYEKL. V lost 0 bases and J lost 1, with 12 bases in between. CDR3 residues: CASSQDRGRGNTEAFF. The CDR3 DNA follows: TGCGCCAGCAGCCAAGATCGGGGCAGGGGGAACACTGAAGCTTTCTTT.

V gene TRBV6-1 combines with J gene TRBJ1-1; D unclear. The CDR3 has 13 amino acids. V dropped 3 bases and J dropped 0 bases, with 5 bases sitting between them. Germline V gene sequence: CDR1 MNHNS, CDR2 SASEGT. The CDR3 is CASSDPMNTEAFF. As DNA, the CDR3 is TGTGCCAGCAGTGATCCTATGAACACTGAAGCTTTCTTT.

This clone came up once. The gene calls are TRBV7-9 and TRBJ2-7; TRBD2 matches 8 bases. The CDR3 runs to 13 residues. The germline V gene has CDR1 SEHNR and CDR2 FQNEAQ (reference sequence). With V trimmed by 5 bases and J by 7 bases, 7 bases remained unmatched. The CDR3 here is CASSPLSGTEQYF. The CDR3 nucleotides are TGTGCCAGCAGCCCCCTTAGCGGGACGGAGCAGTACTTC.

V usage is TRBV4-3 and J usage is TRBJ2-7, with 8 positions matching TRBD1. CDR1 LGHNA and CDR2 YSLEER come from the germline V gene. Unmatched junction bases numbered 4, after V lost 1 base and J lost 2 bases. The CDR3 has 15 amino acids. CDR3 nucleotide sequence: TGCGCCAGCAGCCAAGTCGTACAGGGGGCCTACGAGCAGTACTTC. It translates to CASSQVVQGAYEQYF.

Points on this clone: Other nucleotide sequences in the sample specify the same CDR3. The genes are TRBV6-5 and TRBJ1-3; D is unclear. V gave up 0 bases and J gave up 0 bases, with 6 bases separating them. Germline CDR1 and CDR2: MNHEY and SVGAGI. The CDR3 extends over 15 amino acids. CDR3 sequence (DNA): TGTGCCAGCAGTTACTCACCCAGCTCTGGAAACACCATATATTTT. Its translation: CASSYSPSSGNTIYF.

V gene TRBV7-9 combines with J gene TRBJ1-1; maybe TRBD1 (5 bases). This CDR3 is 15 amino acids long. The germline V gene encodes CDR1 SEHNR and CDR2 FQNEAQ (reference sequence). Trimming left V 3 bases short and J 5 bases short, with 16 bases between. In nucleotides, the CDR3 is TGTGCCAGCAGCTTTATTGGGACCGCCCTAACTGAAGCTTTCTTT. Amino acids: CASSFIGTALTEAFF.

This clone was counted only a few times. Here the CDR3 DNA reads TGTGCCAGCAGCTTAGGAGGGTTGGGCTACACCTTC. As protein: CASSLGGLGYTF. V and J are TRBV5-6 and TRBJ1-2; D is unclear. The V gene lost 2 bases and the J gene lost 8 bases, with 10 bases spanning the gap. CDR3 length: 12 amino acids. Germline CDR1 and CDR2: SGHDT and YYEEEE. Full variable domain (outside the CDR3, taken from reference TRBV5-6 and TRBJ1-2): DAGVTQSPTHLIKTRGQQVTLRCSPKSGHDTVSWYQQALGQGPQFIFQYYEEEERQRGNFPDRFSGHQFPNYSSELNVNALLLGDSALYLCASSLGGLGYTFGSGTRLTVV.

To note about this clone: The sample has other DNA sequences that encode this CDR3 too. This chain joins TRBV5-6 and TRBJ1-6; D call uncertain. The CDR3 spans 12 residues. Trimming cost V 0 bases and J 9 bases, with 4 bases left between them. Germline CDR1 and CDR2: SGHDT and YYEEEE. The CDR3 nucleotides are TGTGCCAGCAGCTTGGGGGGTTCACCCCTCCACTTT. Its protein product is CASSLGGSPLHF.

Comments on this clone: Additional DNA sequences in this sample encode the identical CDR3. The chain employs TRBV6-6 and TRBJ2-7; no clear D gene. CDR3 length: 14 amino acids. CDR1 is MNHNY and CDR2 is SVGAGI in the germline V gene (reference sequence). V was clipped by 0 bases and J by 1 base, with 7 bases between them. Here the CDR3 DNA reads TGTGCCAGCAGTTACTCAGGCGTATCCTACGAGCAGTACTTC. Translated: CASSYSGVSYEQYF.

This chain connects TRBV2 to TRBJ2-7; D unresolved. This CDR3 is 13 amino acids long. With 2 bases removed from V and 0 bases from J, the gap between germline ends came to 5 bases. The V gene's germline CDR1 is SNHLY and CDR2 FYNNEI. In nucleotides, the CDR3 is TGTGCCAGCAGTGAAACTGACTCCTACGAGCAGTACTTC. Translation: CASSETDSYEQYF. Drawing the rest from reference TRBV2 and TRBJ2-7, the complete variable domain is EPEVTQTPSHQVTQMGQEVILRCVPISNHLYFYWYRQILGQKVEFLVSFYNNEISEKSEIFDDQFSVERPDGSNFTLKIRSTKLEDSAMYFCASSETDSYEQYFGPGTRLTVT.

This clone was found once. The chain recombines TRBV29-1 with TRBJ2-5; TRBD1 might be the D (5 bases). TRBJ2-7 explains the end of the DNA better; the J call may be wrong. CDR1 is SQVTM, CDR2 ANQGSEA, per germline. CDR3 size: 13 residues. The CDR3 loop is CSVEVDTSYEQYF. The DNA of the CDR3 is TGCAGCGTTGAAGTGGACACATCCTACGAGCAGTACTTC.

The V and J genes are TRBV4-3 and TRBJ1-1; the match to TRBD1 covers 12 bases. The germline CDR1 and CDR2 sequences are LGHNA and YSLEER. J gave up 4 bases and V 0 bases, and 6 bases lay outside the gene matches. CDR3 size: 17 residues. The CDR3 here is CASSQDGTGGAGTEAFF. CDR3 bases: TGCGCCAGCAGCCAAGATGGGACAGGGGGCGCGGGCACTGAAGCTTTCTTT.

V usage is TRBV11-2 and J usage is TRBJ2-7; D may match TRBD1 or TRBD2 (5 bases each). The V gene lost 5 bases and the J gene lost 0 bases, with 14 bases spanning the gap. The CDR3 loop spans 15 amino acids. Per germline, CDR1 SGHAT and CDR2 FQNNGV. CDR3 residues: CASSAGTARSYEQYF. The CDR3 DNA follows: TGTGCCAGCAGCGCCGGGACCGCCCGCTCCTACGAGCAGTACTTC.

V usage is TRBV21-1 and J usage is TRBJ2-7; the table's D call of TRBD2 was not tested on the DNA. TRBV21-1 corresponds to a pseudogene. The CDR3 has 17 amino acids. CDR3 loop: CASSSPGGLAVSYEQYF. CDR3 bases: TGTGCCAGCAGCAGCCCTGGTGGGCTAGCGGTATCCTACGAGCAGTACTTC.

In regard to this clone: Other nucleotide sequences from this sample produce the same CDR3. The V call is TRBV5-6, the J call TRBJ1-2; D ambiguous. Germline V gene lookup returns CDR1 SGHDT and CDR2 YYEEEE. CDR3 length equals 13 residues. The V gene lost 2 bases and the J gene lost 8 bases, with 13 bases spanning the gap. The CDR3 nucleotides read TGTGCCAGCAGCTTTTCGTACGGAGACGGCTACACCTTC. The encoded protein is CASSFSYGDGYTF.

The chain is built from TRBV4-1 and TRBJ2-2; tentatively, D is TRBD1 (5 bases). Trimming stripped 5 bases from V and 6 bases from J, with 16 bases between. The CDR3 covers 15 residues. Germline lookup yields CDR1 MGHRA and CDR2 YSYEKL. CDR3 region: CASSAKPGSAGELFF. The CDR3 DNA follows: TGCGCCAGCAGCGCAAAGCCAGGGTCGGCCGGGGAGCTGTTTTTT.

V and J are TRBV5-6 and TRBJ2-3, with D hard to call. This CDR3 contains 15 residues. Germline lookup yields CDR1 SGHDT and CDR2 YYEEEE. V lost 4 bases and J lost 0, with 12 bases in between. This CDR3 reads CASSPLTASTDTQYF. The CDR3 region has the DNA TGTGCCAGCAGCCCTCTGACGGCTAGCACAGATACGCAGTATTTT.

V gene TRBV14 combines with J gene TRBJ2-7; D possibly corresponds to TRBD2 (5 bases). Trimming left V 0 bases short and J 2 bases short, with 20 bases between. The CDR3 is 18 residues long. Germline V CDR1 and CDR2: SGHDN, FVKESK. This CDR3 reads CASSQDRWRVLRAYEQYF. The CDR3 nucleotides read TGTGCCAGCAGCCAAGATAGGTGGCGGGTGTTGCGGGCCTACGAGCAGTACTTC.

DNA for the CDR3: TGTGCCAGCAGCTTGGATCAGACCCAGTACTTC. Translation gives CASSLDQTQYF. The J gene is TRBJ2-5, the V gene TRBV5-5; no reliable D call. Germline CDR1 SGHKS, CDR2 YYEKEE (reference sequence). The CDR3 contains 11 residues. V lost 0 bases to trimming and J lost 6 bases, with 3 bases between them. Full variable domain (missing parts from reference TRBV5-5 and TRBJ2-5): DAGVTQSPTHLIKTRGQQVTLRCSPISGHKSVSWYQQVLGQGPQFIFQYYEKEERGRGNFPDRFSARQFPNYSSELNVNALLLGDSALYLCASSLDQTQYFGPGTRLLVL.

V is TRBV19 and J is TRBJ2-7; TRBD1 might be the D (5 bases). The CDR3 sequence is 13 residues long. Germline V gene data show CDR1 as LNHDA and CDR2 as SQIVND (reference sequence). V shed 6 bases and J shed 4 bases, with 13 bases lying between them. The CDR3 region is CASSHGALYEQYF. The CDR3 region has the DNA TGTGCCAGTAGCCATGGGGCTCTTTACGAGCAGTACTTC.

The chain combines TRBV12-5 with TRBJ2-7; maybe TRBD1 (5 bases). The CDR3 covers 13 residues. Deletions cut 6 bases from V and 3 bases from J, with 12 bases between. CDR1 and CDR2 from the germline V gene are LGHNT and FRNRAP. The CDR3 DNA is TGTGCTAGTGGGACAGACGGATTCTACGAGCAGTACTTC. Translation: CASGTDGFYEQYF.